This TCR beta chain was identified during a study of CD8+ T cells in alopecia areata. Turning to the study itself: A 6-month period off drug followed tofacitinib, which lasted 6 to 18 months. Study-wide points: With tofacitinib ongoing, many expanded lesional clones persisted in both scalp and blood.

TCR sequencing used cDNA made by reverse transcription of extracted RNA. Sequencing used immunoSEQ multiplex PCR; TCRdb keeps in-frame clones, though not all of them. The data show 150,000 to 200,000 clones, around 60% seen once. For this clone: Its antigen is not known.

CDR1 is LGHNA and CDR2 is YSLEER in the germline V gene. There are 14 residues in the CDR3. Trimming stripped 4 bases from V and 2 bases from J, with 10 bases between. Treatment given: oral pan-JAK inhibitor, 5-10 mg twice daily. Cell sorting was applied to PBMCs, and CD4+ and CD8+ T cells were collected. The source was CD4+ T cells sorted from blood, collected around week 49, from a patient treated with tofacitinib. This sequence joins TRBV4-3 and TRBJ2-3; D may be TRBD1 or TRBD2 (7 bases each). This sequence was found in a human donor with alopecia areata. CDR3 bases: TGCGCCAGCAGCCCAGGGGGGGCCACAGATACGCAGTATTTT. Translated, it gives CASSPGGATDTQYF.